The 7 T cell receptor beta chains below come from one sample, sequenced in a study of T cell responses to AZD1222 COVID-19 vaccine. TCRdb's table, derived via immunoSEQ multiplex PCR, lists solely in-frame clones and lacks some. The sample has about 88,000 clones; approximately 91% are singletons. The sample was peripheral blood, taken on day 0 of AZD1222 vaccination. Receptors originate from an adult in good health.

The chain uses TRBV6-1 and TRBJ1-4, with a weak D call TRBD1 (6 bases). The CDR3 is made up of 14 amino acids. From germline, CDR1 is MNHNS and CDR2 SASEGT. V lost 3 bases to trimming and J lost 6 bases, with 11 bases between them. The CDR3 region is CASSDRGWHEKLFF. The CDR3 nucleotides are TGTGCCAGCAGTGACAGGGGATGGCATGAAAAACTGTTTTTT.

V is TRBV9 and J is TRBJ1-4; D call uncertain. The CDR3 has 14 amino acids. The V gene's germline CDR1 is SGDLS and CDR2 YYNGEE. Trimming removed 4 bases at V and 0 bases at J, with 7 bases between. The CDR3 DNA reads TGTGCCAGCAGCTTGAGAGCAACTAATGAAAAACTGTTTTTT. It yields the protein CASSLRATNEKLFF.

The CDR3 nucleotides are TGTGCCAGTAGTACTACAGGGACTTATGAAAAACTGTTTTTT. Encoded protein: CASSTTGTYEKLFF. This rearrangement joins TRBV19 to TRBJ1-4; D may be TRBD1 (6 bases). V was trimmed by 4 bases and J by 6 bases, leaving 12 bases between them. The germline V gene encodes CDR1 LNHDA and CDR2 SQIVND (reference sequence). This CDR3 has 14 amino acids.

The chain's CDR3 is CASSYGDQPQHF. The CDR3 DNA sequence: TGTGCCAGCAGCTATGGGGACCAGCCCCAGCATTTT. The chain uses TRBV7-9 and TRBJ1-5, with D tentatively TRBD1 (5 bases). The V end lost 4 bases, the J end lost 7 bases, and 8 bases lay between the germline ends. The CDR3 contains 12 residues. CDR1 is SEHNR, CDR2 FQNEAQ, per germline (reference sequence).

The V and J genes are TRBV2 and TRBJ1-1, with 10 bases identical to TRBD1. Germline V gene data show CDR1 as SNHLY and CDR2 as FYNNEI. The CDR3 runs 14 residues. The junction had 6 bases not matched to a gene; V was cut back by 7 bases and J by 4 bases. CDR3 sequence: CASNERTGGTEAFF. The DNA of the CDR3 is TGTGCCAGCAATGAGCGGACAGGGGGCACTGAAGCTTTCTTT.

Note on this clone: Other nucleotide sequences from this sample produce the same CDR3. The genes are TRBV27 and TRBJ1-5; D ambiguous. The germline V gene encodes CDR1 MNHEY and CDR2 SMNVEV (reference sequence). CDR3 length: 12 residues. Trimming took 5 bases from V and 9 from J, leaving 11 bases between them. The CDR3 reads CASSPPGGPQHF. CDR3 bases: TGTGCCAGCAGTCCTCCTGGCGGGCCCCAGCATTTT.

The rearrangement links TRBV21-1 to TRBJ2-7. TRBV21-1 corresponds to a pseudogene. This CDR3 is built from 16 residues. The CDR3 DNA reads TGTGCCAGCAGCAAAGCCCCACGCTGTCAGAAGGACGAGCAGTACTTC. It encodes CASSKAPRCQKDEQYF.